These 29 T cell receptor beta chains came from one sample sequenced in a study of blood T cell repertoires in COVID-19. This table comes from immunoSEQ multiplex PCR, and its TCRdb copy is limited to in-frame clones, with some not included. The sample has 140,000 to 150,000 clones, 75% to 90% seen once; the top ten hold roughly 13%. Specimen: peripheral blood. All receptors derive from a man aged 18 to 29 with COVID-19, enrolled during active disease.

Note on this clone: A junction boundary mismatches the germline segment, possibly from a read error. CDR3: CAWSVGGAGEKLLF. The CDR3 DNA sequence: TGTGCCTGGAGTGTAGGGGGGGCAGGGGAAAAACTGCTTTTT. The J gene is TRBJ1-4, the V gene TRBV30; weak D call: TRBD1 (6 bases). Germline-derived CDR1 and CDR2 are GTSNPN and SVGIG (reference sequence). The CDR3 totals 14 residues.

J is TRBJ2-3 and V is TRBV24-1; a weak D match, TRBD1 (6 bases). This CDR3 has 17 amino acids. The germline V and J ends were trimmed by 3 bases and 6 bases, with 21 bases remaining between them. From germline, CDR1 is KGHDR and CDR2 SFDVKD. The CDR3 sequence is CATSDPAKPQGRDTQYF. CDR3 DNA: TGTGCCACCAGTGATCCAGCAAAACCACAGGGCCGGGATACGCAGTATTTT.

In DNA form, the CDR3 reads TGTGCCAGCAGCCAAGGTCGCGGGAGCTCAGATACGCAGTATTTT. Translation: CASSQGRGSSDTQYF. The chain recombines TRBV3-1 (or the pseudogene TRBV3-2) with TRBJ2-3; 7 bases are shared with TRBD2. The ends lost 1 base at V and 4 bases at J; junction bases unmatched: 5. Germline CDR1 reads LGHDT; CDR2 reads YNNKEL (reference sequence). The CDR3 loop spans 15 amino acids.

This sequence joins TRBV6-2 or TRBV6-3 and TRBJ1-5, with D unresolved. The CDR3 extends over 16 amino acids. The germline V and J ends were trimmed by 2 bases and 6 bases, with 17 bases remaining between them. Germline CDR1 is MNHEY and CDR2 is SVGEGT. In DNA form, the CDR3 reads TGTGCCAGCAGTTACCCGGGGTCCCTTGGCGCTCAGCCCCAGCATTTT. It is translated as CASSYPGSLGAQPQHF.

This chain connects TRBV6-5 to TRBJ1-5; tentatively, D is TRBD1 (5 bases). Trimming removed 5 bases from V and 7 bases from J, with 18 bases in between. The CDR3 contains 15 residues. Germline V gives CDR1 MNHEY, CDR2 SVGAGI. The CDR3 region is CASSLARGRGQPQHF. CDR3 bases: TGTGCCAGCAGTCTAGCGAGGGGTCGGGGGCAGCCCCAGCATTTT.

This rearrangement joins TRBV19 to TRBJ2-3, with 8 bases that match TRBD1. The germline CDR1 and CDR2 sequences are LNHDA and SQIVND (reference sequence). The CDR3 is made up of 15 amino acids. After removal of 5 bases from V and 3 bases from J, the junction contained 7 bases not matched to a gene. CDR3 sequence: CASSGPRQGTDTQYF. The CDR3 nucleotides read TGTGCCAGTAGTGGGCCGAGACAGGGGACAGATACGCAGTATTTT.

The rearrangement uses TRBV11-2 and TRBJ1-1; D is perhaps TRBD1 (6 bases). Looked up from germline, CDR1 is SGHAT and CDR2 is FQNNGV. The CDR3 consists of 16 residues. With 4 bases removed from V and 11 bases from J, the gap between germline ends came to 26 bases. CDR3 in amino acids: CASSSIDRFSTRSAFF. The CDR3 DNA is TGTGCCAGCAGCTCGATAGACAGGTTCTCAACAAGGAGTGCTTTCTTT.

The chain recombines TRBV7-2 with TRBJ2-3; 7 bases align to TRBD2. The CDR3 contains 15 residues. V lost 1 base and J lost 2; bases outside the gene matches: 3. Looked up from germline, CDR1 is SGHTA and CDR2 is FQGNSA. CDR3 sequence (DNA): TGTGCCAGCAGCTTAGTCGCGGGGGACACAGATACGCAGTATTTT. Amino acid sequence: CASSLVAGDTDTQYF.

This chain connects TRBV5-5 to TRBJ1-5, with D uncertain. The CDR3 is 15 residues long. V was cut by 5 bases and J by 2 bases, with 14 bases left in between. In germline, CDR1 is SGHKS, CDR2 YYEKEE (reference sequence). The CDR3 DNA reads as TGTGCCAGCAGTTACGGGATTGGGGGCAATCAGCCCCAGCATTTT. It yields the protein CASSYGIGGNQPQHF.

The chain couples TRBV7-2 to TRBJ2-3; D is uncertain. Germline loops: CDR1 SGHTA, CDR2 FQGNSA. The germline V and J ends were trimmed by 2 bases and 4 bases, with 4 bases remaining between them. The CDR3 is 12 amino acids. The CDR3 DNA reads TGTGCCAGCAGCTTATTCGCAGATACGCAGTATTTT. This encodes CASSLFADTQYF.

This clone was seen only once. The chain uses TRBV24-1 and TRBJ1-3, with no clear D. The germline gives CDR1 KGHDR, CDR2 SFDVKD. The CDR3 runs 13 residues. V was clipped by 3 bases and J by 4 bases, with 6 bases between them. The CDR3 reads CATSDQFGNTIYF. The DNA for the CDR3 is TGTGCCACCAGTGATCAGTTCGGAAACACCATATATTTT.

The chain couples TRBV24-1 to TRBJ2-2, with D perhaps matching TRBD2 (6 bases). The germline V gene encodes CDR1 KGHDR and CDR2 SFDVKD. V was clipped by 8 bases and J by 4 bases, with 10 bases between them. The CDR3 covers 13 residues. The CDR3 sequence: CATMVAATGELFF. In nucleotides, the CDR3 is TGTGCCACCATGGTAGCGGCCACCGGGGAGCTGTTTTTT.

The chain is built from TRBV4-3 and TRBJ2-5; 13 bases map to TRBD2. Trimming took 0 bases from V and 4 from J; bases not matched to a gene: 5. Germline CDR1 is LGHNA and CDR2 is YSLEER. The CDR3 spans 17 residues. The CDR3 nucleotides read TGCGCCAGCAGCCAAGATATTGGACTAGCGGGAGCAGAGACCCAGTACTTC. It translates to CASSQDIGLAGAETQYF.

CDR3 DNA sequence: TGTGCCAGCAGCTTAATTTCACTAGCGGGAGTTGGGGCCTACGAGCAGTACTTC. This sequence encodes CASSLISLAGVGAYEQYF. This sequence joins TRBV11-2 and TRBJ2-7, with 11 bases that match TRBD2. With 2 bases clipped from V and 2 bases from J, the junction kept 11 bases outside the gene matches. CDR3 length: 18 amino acids. In germline, CDR1 is SGHAT, CDR2 FQNNGV. The variable domain in full, with the rest retrieved from reference TRBV11-2 and TRBJ2-7, is EAGVAQSPRYKIIEKRQSVAFWCNPISGHATLYWYQQILGQGPKLLIQFQNNGVVDDSQLPKDRFSAERLKGVDSTLKIQPAKLEDSAVYLCASSLISLAGVGAYEQYFGPGTRLTVT.

The chain recombines TRBV25-1 with TRBJ1-2; 7 nucleotides agree with TRBD1. Germline assignment: CDR1 MGHDK and CDR2 SYGVNS. V dropped 3 bases and J dropped 3; count of bases not matched to a gene: 10. The CDR3 runs to 16 residues. CDR3 residues: CASSDPRRGRDYGYTF. In DNA, the CDR3 is TGTGCCAGCAGTGACCCCCGAAGGGGGCGCGACTATGGCTACACCTTC.

The rearrangement links TRBV11-2 to TRBJ1-1; D is perhaps TRBD1 (5 bases). Between the trimmed V and J ends, which lost 0 bases and 4 bases, there was a span of 12 bases. CDR1 is SGHAT and CDR2 is FQNNGV in the germline V gene. The CDR3 spans 15 residues. The CDR3 sequence: CASSLDRRGSTEAFF. The CDR3 DNA reads as TGTGCCAGCAGCTTAGATCGGAGGGGAAGCACTGAAGCTTTCTTT. Complete variable domain (other parts from reference TRBV11-2 and TRBJ1-1): EAGVAQSPRYKIIEKRQSVAFWCNPISGHATLYWYQQILGQGPKLLIQFQNNGVVDDSQLPKDRFSAERLKGVDSTLKIQPAKLEDSAVYLCASSLDRRGSTEAFFGQGTRLTVV.

The chain links TRBV4-3 to TRBJ2-1; 9 bases align to TRBD2. Per germline, CDR1 LGHNA and CDR2 YSLEER. The CDR3 covers 15 residues. With 1 base clipped from V and 12 bases from J, the junction kept 10 bases outside the gene matches. Written as DNA, the CDR3 is TGCGCCAGCAGCCAAGGACTAGCGGACCTCGGGGGGCAGTTCTTC. It yields the protein CASSQGLADLGGQFF.

The chain carries TRBV7-9 and TRBJ2-7; perhaps TRBD1 as D (6 bases). CDR3 length: 16 amino acids. Germline-derived CDR1 and CDR2 are SEHNR and FQNEAQ (reference sequence). Trimming shortened V by 7 bases and J by 1 base, and 20 bases separated the two germline ends. The CDR3 coding sequence is TGTGCCAGCACCATTTACCGATCAGGGGTTTCCTACGAGCAGTACTTC. It specifies CASTIYRSGVSYEQYF.

The rearrangement uses TRBV19 and TRBJ2-1; the match to TRBD2 covers 12 bases. The CDR3 has 15 amino acids. J lost 9 bases, V lost 2 bases, and 5 bases had no gene match. Per germline, CDR1 LNHDA and CDR2 SQIVND (reference sequence). CDR3 amino acids: CASSILAGGPGEQFF. CDR3 nucleotides: TGTGCCAGTAGTATACTAGCGGGAGGGCCGGGTGAGCAGTTCTTC. Full variable domain (outside the CDR3, taken from reference TRBV19 and TRBJ2-1): DGGITQSPKYLFRKEGQNVTLSCEQNLNHDAMYWYRQDPGQGLRLIYYSQIVNDFQKGDIAEGYSVSREKKESFPLTVTSAQKNPTAFYLCASSILAGGPGEQFFGPGTRLTVL.

The chain couples TRBV18 to TRBJ2-7; 9 bases match TRBD1. This CDR3 has 14 amino acids. Germline CDR1 and CDR2: KGHSH and LQKENI. The ends lost 2 bases at V and 4 bases at J; junction bases unmatched: 3. The CDR3 coding sequence is TGTGCCAGCTCACCAACAGGGGGCTCGTACGAGCAGTACTTC. Amino acids: CASSPTGGSYEQYF.

This clone showed up just a few times. This chain joins TRBV15 and TRBJ1-4; no clear D gene. In germline, CDR1 is LNHNV, CDR2 YYDKDF (reference sequence). The CDR3 covers 13 residues. Trimming cost V 0 bases and J 7 bases, with 6 bases left between them. CDR3 in amino acids: CATSRDPGEKLFF. The DNA for the CDR3 is TGTGCCACCAGCAGAGATCCAGGTGAAAAACTGTTTTTT.

The chain's CDR3 is CASSLIGGTYEQYF. The CDR3 region has the DNA TGTGCCAGCAGTTTGATCGGAGGGACCTACGAGCAGTACTTC. The V gene is TRBV2, the J gene TRBJ2-7, with D possibly being TRBD2 (6 bases). This CDR3 region has 14 residues. Per germline, CDR1 SNHLY and CDR2 FYNNEI. V was shortened by 5 bases and J by 2 bases, with 13 bases between the two germline ends.

This clone occurred a few times. The chain links TRBV19 to TRBJ2-7; 8 positions agree with TRBD2. Germline CDR1 and CDR2: LNHDA and SQIVND (reference sequence). V trimming: 5 bases; J trimming: 2 bases; junction bases outside the gene matches: 8. This CDR3 has 15 amino acids. The CDR3 protein is CASSRLAGGTYEQYF. The CDR3 DNA follows: TGTGCCAGTAGTCGGCTGGCGGGAGGAACCTACGAGCAGTACTTC.

The rearrangement links TRBV27 to TRBJ2-3, with TRBD1 identical over 12 bases. J lost 3 bases, V lost 3 bases, and 4 bases had no gene match. The CDR3 loop spans 16 amino acids. CDR1 and CDR2 (germline): MNHEY, SMNVEV (reference sequence). Here the CDR3 reads CASSFWDRGRTDTQYF. The CDR3 nucleotides are TGTGCCAGCAGTTTTTGGGACAGGGGGCGTACAGATACGCAGTATTTT.

The chain is built from TRBV6-2 or TRBV6-3 and TRBJ1-2; a possible D gene is TRBD1 (6 bases). CDR3 size: 14 residues. V was pared by 6 bases and J by 4 bases, with 15 bases between. Germline loops: CDR1 MNHEY, CDR2 SVGEGT. CDR3 sequence: CASSPLGGSYGYTF. For the CDR3, the DNA is TGTGCCAGCAGCCCGCTAGGGGGTAGCTATGGCTACACCTTC.

The rearrangement uses TRBV7-3 and TRBJ2-6, with 7 bases fitting TRBD2. CDR1 SGHTA and CDR2 FQGTGA come from the germline V gene. CDR3 size: 15 residues. With V trimmed by 5 bases and J by 2 bases, 3 bases remained unmatched. CDR3 residues: CASSPGLAGANVLTF. Here the CDR3 DNA reads TGTGCCAGCAGCCCCGGACTAGCTGGGGCCAACGTCCTGACTTTC. The complete variable domain, with remaining parts taken from reference TRBV7-3 and TRBJ2-6, reads GAGVSQTPSNKVTEKGKYVELRCDPISGHTALYWYRQSLGQGPEFLIYFQGTGAADDSGLPNDRFFAVRPEGSVSTLKIQRTERGDSAVYLCASSPGLAGANVLTFGAGSRLTVL.

This clone was picked up one time. In DNA, the CDR3 is TGTGCCAGCAGTTTATCACAGGGAAACACCATATATTTT. Protein: CASSLSQGNTIYF. The genes are TRBV12-3 or TRBV12-4 and TRBJ1-3, with D hard to call. The CDR3 runs 13 residues. The V end lost 2 bases, the J end lost 4 bases, and 6 bases lay between the germline ends.

V and J are TRBV9 and TRBJ1-4, with 9 bases lining up with TRBD1. There are 14 residues in the CDR3. Germline CDR1 is SGDLS and CDR2 is YYNGEE. V shed 3 bases, J shed 6 bases, and the junction held 3 bases outside the gene matches. The DNA for the CDR3 is TGTGCCAGCAGCGGCGGGACAGGGTATGAAAAACTGTTTTTT. Encoded protein: CASSGGTGYEKLFF.

J is TRBJ2-7 and V is TRBV2; 10 nucleotides align to TRBD2. Trimming removed 4 bases from V and 3 bases from J; junction bases left unmatched: 18. The CDR3 extends over 19 amino acids. Germline V gives CDR1 SNHLY, CDR2 FYNNEI. The CDR3 nucleotides read TGTGCCAGCAGTGGGGGATCCGGGACTAGCGCGGAATCTTTCTACGAGCAGTACTTC. As protein: CASSGGSGTSAESFYEQYF.